This T cell receptor (beta chain) comes out of a study of cytomegalovirus exposure and HLA in healthy donors. With regard to this clone: Antigen unknown.

Germline V gene data show CDR1 as MNHEY and CDR2 as SVGAGI. Trimming stripped 7 bases from V and 6 bases from J, with 16 bases between. The CDR3 has 13 residues. Findings and limits, study-wide: Despite most TCR sequences being rare, some public TCRs occurred in many donors.

The study ran its PCR with 60 Vbeta and 13 Jbeta primers. Measured with immunoSEQ multiplex PCR; TCRdb has only the in-frame clones, and not every one. The sample has approximately 93,000 clones, approximately 83% seen once. The chain employs TRBV6-5 and TRBJ2-7; perhaps TRBD2 as D (6 bases). This sequence was found in a man between 45 and 60 years old in good health and CMV-seronegative. The sequenced sample consisted of PBMCs. The DNA for the CDR3 is TGTGCCAGCATCCCCGGGGGACCCTTCGAGCAGTACTTC. Translated: CASIPGGPFEQYF.